What follows is one T cell receptor (beta chain) and its context. Its cognate antigen is unknown. The sample belongs to a study of cytomegalovirus exposure and HLA in healthy donors. The study ran its PCR with 60 Vbeta and 13 Jbeta primers. Per the original data handling: An analysis that came later counted 70 million to 100 million unique TCR beta chains, about 10 million shared. Libraries were prepared by immunoSEQ multiplex PCR; TCRdb keeps only in-frame clonotypes and omits some of them. D and trimming were read from the DNA, whereas the V and J calls and clone size are those reported in that table. The profile shows around 110,000 clones, less than 85% of them singletons. The CDR3 length is 13 residues. Germline CDR1 LGHNA, CDR2 YNFKEQ. Trimming removed 3 bases from V and 4 bases from J, with 10 bases in between. Overall study findings and caveats: V segments that were indistinguishable, TRBV6-2 and TRBV6-3 among them, were omitted from analysis. There was a cluster of highly shared sequence variants that was likely a sequencing artifact. A later analysis linked a missense variant in DCLRE1C to the trimming of TCR beta V and J genes.

This chain uses TRBV4-2 with TRBJ2-7, with D possibly TRBD2 on 5 matching bases. Sequencing was carried out using PBMCs. The clonotype was recovered from a man between 18 and 29 years old in good health and CMV-seronegative. In DNA, the CDR3 is TGTGCCAGCAGCCATGGTGGCGGGTACGAGCAGTACTTC. Its translation: CASSHGGGYEQYF.